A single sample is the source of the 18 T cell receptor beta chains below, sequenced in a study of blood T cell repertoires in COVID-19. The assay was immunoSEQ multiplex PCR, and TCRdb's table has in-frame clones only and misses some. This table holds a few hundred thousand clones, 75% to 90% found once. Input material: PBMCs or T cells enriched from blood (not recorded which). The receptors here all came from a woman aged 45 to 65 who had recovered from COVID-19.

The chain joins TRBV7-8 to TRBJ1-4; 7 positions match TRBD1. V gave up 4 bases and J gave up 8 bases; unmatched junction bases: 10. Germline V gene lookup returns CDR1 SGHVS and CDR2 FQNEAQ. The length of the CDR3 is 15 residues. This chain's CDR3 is CASSSGQTFSEKLFF. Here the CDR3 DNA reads TGTGCCAGCAGCTCGGGACAGACTTTTTCCGAAAAACTGTTTTTT.

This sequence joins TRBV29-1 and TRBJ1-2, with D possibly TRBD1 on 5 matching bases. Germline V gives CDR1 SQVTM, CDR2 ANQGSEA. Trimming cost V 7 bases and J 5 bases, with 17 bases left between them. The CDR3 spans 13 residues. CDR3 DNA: TGCAGCGATAGAAGGGGCACTTTTTATGGCTACACCTTC. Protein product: CSDRRGTFYGYTF.

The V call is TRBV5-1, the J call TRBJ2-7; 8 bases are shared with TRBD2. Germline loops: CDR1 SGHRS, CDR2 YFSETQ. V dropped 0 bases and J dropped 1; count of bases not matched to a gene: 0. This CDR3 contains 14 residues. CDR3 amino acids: CASSLGLASYEQYF. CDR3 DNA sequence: TGCGCCAGCAGCTTGGGACTAGCGTCCTACGAGCAGTACTTC.

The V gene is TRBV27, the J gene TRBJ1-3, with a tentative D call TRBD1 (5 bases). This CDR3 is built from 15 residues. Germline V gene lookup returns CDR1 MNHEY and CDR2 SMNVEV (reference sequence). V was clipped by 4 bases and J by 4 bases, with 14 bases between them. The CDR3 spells CASSSTGGVGNTIYF. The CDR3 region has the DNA TGTGCCAGCAGTTCCACCGGGGGGGTAGGAAACACCATATATTTT.

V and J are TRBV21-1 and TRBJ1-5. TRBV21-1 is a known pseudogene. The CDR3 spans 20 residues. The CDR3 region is CASSSQGVSHVPHSNQPQHF. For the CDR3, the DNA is TGTGCCAGCAGCAGTCAAGGAGTTTCACACGTACCTCATAGCAATCAGCCCCAGCATTTT.

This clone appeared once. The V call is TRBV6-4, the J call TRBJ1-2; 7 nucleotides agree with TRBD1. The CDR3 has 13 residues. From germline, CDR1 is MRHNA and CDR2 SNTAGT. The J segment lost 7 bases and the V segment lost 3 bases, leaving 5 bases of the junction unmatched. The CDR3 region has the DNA TGTGCCAGCAGTGAGCACAGGGGTGGTGGCTACACCTTC. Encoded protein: CASSEHRGGGYTF.

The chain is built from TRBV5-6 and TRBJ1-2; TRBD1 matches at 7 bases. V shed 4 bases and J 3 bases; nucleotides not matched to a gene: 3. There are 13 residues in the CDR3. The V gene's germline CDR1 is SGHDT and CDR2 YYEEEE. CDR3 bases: TGTGCCAGCAGCGCAGACAGGGACTATGGCTACACCTTC. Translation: CASSADRDYGYTF.

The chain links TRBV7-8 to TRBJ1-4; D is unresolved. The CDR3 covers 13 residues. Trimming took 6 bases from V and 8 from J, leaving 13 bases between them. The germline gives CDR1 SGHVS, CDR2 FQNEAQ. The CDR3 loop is CASSRGSIEKLFF. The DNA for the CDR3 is TGTGCCAGCAGTCGGGGTTCGATAGAAAAACTGTTTTTT.

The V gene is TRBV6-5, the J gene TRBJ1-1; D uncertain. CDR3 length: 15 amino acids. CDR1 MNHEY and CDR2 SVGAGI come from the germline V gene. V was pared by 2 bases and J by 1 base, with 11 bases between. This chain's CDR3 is CASSYLMGGNTEAFF. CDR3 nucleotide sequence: TGTGCCAGCAGTTACCTAATGGGAGGGAACACTGAAGCTTTCTTT.

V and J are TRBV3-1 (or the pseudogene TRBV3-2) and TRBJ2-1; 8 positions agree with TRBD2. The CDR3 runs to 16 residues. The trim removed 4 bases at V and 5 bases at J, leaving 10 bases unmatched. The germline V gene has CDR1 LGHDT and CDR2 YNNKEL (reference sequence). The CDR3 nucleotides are TGTGCCAGCAGCCCGGGGGGGTCCCCCACCCACAATGAGCAGTTCTTC. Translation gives CASSPGGSPTHNEQFF.

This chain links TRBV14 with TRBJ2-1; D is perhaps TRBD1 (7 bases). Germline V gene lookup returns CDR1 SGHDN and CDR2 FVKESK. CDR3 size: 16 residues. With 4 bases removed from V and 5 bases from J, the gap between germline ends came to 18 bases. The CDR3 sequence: CASSRWGAGGHNEQFF. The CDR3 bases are TGTGCCAGCAGCCGATGGGGGGCAGGGGGGCACAATGAGCAGTTCTTC.

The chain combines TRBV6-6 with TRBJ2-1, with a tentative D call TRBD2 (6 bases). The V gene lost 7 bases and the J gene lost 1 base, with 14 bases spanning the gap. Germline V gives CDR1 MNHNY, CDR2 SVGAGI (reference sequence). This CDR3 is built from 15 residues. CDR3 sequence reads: CASIPSGGSYNEQFF. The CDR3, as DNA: TGTGCCAGCATTCCCTCCGGGGGTTCCTACAATGAGCAGTTCTTC.

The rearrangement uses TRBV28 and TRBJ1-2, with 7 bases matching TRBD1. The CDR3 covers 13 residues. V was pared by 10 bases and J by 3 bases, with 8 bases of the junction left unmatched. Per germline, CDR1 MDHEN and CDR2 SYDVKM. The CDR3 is CATLPQGDYGYTF. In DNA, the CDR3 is TGTGCCACCCTCCCCCAGGGGGACTATGGCTACACCTTC.

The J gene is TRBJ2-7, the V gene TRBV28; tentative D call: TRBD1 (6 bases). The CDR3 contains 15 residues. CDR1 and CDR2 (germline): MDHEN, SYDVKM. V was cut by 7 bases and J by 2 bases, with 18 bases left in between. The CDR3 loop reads CASNAPRGGPYEQYF. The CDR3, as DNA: TGTGCCAGCAACGCCCCGCGAGGGGGACCCTACGAGCAGTACTTC.

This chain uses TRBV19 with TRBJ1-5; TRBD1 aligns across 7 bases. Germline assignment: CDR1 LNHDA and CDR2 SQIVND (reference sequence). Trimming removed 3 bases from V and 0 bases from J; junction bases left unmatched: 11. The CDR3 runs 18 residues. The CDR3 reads CASSMRGQDLNSNQPQHF. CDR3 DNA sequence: TGTGCCAGTAGTATGAGGGGGCAGGACCTTAATAGCAATCAGCCCCAGCATTTT.

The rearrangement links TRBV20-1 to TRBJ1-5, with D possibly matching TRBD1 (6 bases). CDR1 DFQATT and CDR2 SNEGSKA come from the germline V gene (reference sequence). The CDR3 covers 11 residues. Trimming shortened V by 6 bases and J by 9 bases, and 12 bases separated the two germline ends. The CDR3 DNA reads TGCAGTGCGGGAGGGGGGAGGCCCCAGCATTTT. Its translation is CSAGGGRPQHF.

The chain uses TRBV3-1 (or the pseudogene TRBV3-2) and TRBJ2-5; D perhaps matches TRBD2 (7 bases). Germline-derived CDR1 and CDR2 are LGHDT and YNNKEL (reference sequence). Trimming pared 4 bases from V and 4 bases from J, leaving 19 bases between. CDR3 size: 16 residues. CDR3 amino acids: CASSPQGGDWGETQYF. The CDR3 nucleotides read TGTGCCAGCAGCCCACAGGGAGGGGATTGGGGAGAGACCCAGTACTTC.

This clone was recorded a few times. In nucleotides, the CDR3 is TGTGCCAGCAGTGGACTAGCGGGATTCTCCTACAATGAGCAGTTCTTC. Amino acid sequence: CASSGLAGFSYNEQFF. The V gene is TRBV6-4, the J gene TRBJ2-1; TRBD2 aligns across 11 bases. Germline V CDR1 and CDR2: MRHNA, SNTAGT. The CDR3 runs 16 residues. Trimming at V came to 4 bases and at J to 0 bases, leaving 2 bases not matched to a gene.